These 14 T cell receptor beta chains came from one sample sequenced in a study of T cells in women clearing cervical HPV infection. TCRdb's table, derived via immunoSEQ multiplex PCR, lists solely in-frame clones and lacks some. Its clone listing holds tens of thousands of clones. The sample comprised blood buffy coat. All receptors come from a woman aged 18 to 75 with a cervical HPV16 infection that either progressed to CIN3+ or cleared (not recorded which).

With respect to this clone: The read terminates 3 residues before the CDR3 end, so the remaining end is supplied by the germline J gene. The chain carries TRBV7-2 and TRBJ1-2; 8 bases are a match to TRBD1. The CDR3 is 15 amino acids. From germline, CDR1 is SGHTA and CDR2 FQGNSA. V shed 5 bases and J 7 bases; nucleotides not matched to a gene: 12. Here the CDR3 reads CASSLLVTGVGGYTF. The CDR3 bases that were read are TGTGCCAGCAGCCTCCTCGTGACAGGGGTGGGTGGC.

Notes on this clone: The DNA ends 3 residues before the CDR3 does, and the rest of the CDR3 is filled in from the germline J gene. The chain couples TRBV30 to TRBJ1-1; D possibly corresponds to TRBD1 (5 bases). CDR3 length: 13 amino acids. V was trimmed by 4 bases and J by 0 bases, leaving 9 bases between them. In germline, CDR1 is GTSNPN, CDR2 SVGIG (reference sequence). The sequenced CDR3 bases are TGTGCCTGGATGTTCAGGGTGAACACTGAA. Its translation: CAWMFRVNTE. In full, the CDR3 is CAWMFRVNTEAFF.

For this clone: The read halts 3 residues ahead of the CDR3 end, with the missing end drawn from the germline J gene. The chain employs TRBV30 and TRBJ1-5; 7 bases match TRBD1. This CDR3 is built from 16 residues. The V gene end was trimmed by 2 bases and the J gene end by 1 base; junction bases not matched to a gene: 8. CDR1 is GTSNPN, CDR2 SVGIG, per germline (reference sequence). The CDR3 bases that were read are TGTGCCTGGAGTTTGACAGGGAGTAGCAGCAATCAGCCC. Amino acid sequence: CAWSLTGSSSNQP. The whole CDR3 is CAWSLTGSSSNQPQHF.

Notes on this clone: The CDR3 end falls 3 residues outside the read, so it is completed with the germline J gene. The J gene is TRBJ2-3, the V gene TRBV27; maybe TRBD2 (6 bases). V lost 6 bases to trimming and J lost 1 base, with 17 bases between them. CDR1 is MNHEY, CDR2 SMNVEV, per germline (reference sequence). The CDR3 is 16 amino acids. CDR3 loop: CASSPRWGVGTDTQYF. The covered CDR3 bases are TGTGCCAGCAGCCCGAGATGGGGGGTCGGCACAGATACG.

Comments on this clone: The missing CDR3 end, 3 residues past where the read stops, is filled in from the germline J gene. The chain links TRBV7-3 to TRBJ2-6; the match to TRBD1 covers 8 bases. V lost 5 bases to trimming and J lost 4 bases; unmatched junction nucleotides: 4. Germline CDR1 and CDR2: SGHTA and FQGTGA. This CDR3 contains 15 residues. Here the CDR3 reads CASSRQGTGANVLTF. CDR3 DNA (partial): TGTGCCAGCAGCAGACAGGGGACAGGGGCCAACGTC.

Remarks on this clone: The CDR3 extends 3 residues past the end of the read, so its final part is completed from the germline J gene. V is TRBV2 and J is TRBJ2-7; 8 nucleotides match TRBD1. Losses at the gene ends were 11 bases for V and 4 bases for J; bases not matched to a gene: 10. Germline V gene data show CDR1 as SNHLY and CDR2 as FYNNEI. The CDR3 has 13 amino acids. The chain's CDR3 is CAVQTGVFYEQYF. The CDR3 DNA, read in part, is TGTGCCGTCCAGACAGGGGTCTTTTACGAG.

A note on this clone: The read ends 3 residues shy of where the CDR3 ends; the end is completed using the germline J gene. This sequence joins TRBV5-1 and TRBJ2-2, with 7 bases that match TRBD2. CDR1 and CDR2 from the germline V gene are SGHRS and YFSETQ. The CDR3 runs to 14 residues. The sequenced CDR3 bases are TGCGCCAGCGGGGGGGATCCTGGGGCCAACGTG. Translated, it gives CASGGDPGANV. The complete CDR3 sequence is CASGGDPGANVLFF. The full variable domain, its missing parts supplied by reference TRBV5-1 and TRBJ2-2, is KAGVTQTPRYLIKTRGQQVTLSCSPISGHRSVSWYQQTPGQGLQFLFEYFSETQRNKGNFPGRFSGRQFSNSRSEMNVSTLELGDSALYLCASGGDPGANVLFFGEGSRLTVL.

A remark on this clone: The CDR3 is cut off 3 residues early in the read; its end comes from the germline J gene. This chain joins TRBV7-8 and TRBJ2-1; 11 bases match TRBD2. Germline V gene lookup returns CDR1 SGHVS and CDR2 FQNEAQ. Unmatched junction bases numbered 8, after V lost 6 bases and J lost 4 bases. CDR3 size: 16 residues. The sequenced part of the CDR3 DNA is TGTGCCAGCAGTTTCCTAGCTAGCGGGGGGTACAATGAG. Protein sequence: CASSFLASGGYNE. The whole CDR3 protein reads CASSFLASGGYNEQFF.

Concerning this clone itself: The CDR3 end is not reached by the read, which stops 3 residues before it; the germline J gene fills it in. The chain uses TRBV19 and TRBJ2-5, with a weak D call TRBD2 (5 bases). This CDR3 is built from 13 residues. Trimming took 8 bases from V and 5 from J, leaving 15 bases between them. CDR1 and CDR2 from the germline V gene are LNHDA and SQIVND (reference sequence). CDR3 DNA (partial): TGTGCCAGTGGGCAGACGGGCGGGGAGACC. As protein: CASGQTGGET. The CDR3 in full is CASGQTGGETQYF. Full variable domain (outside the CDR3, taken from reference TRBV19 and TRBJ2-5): DGGITQSPKYLFRKEGQNVTLSCEQNLNHDAMYWYRQDPGQGLRLIYYSQIVNDFQKGDIAEGYSVSREKKESFPLTVTSAQKNPTAFYLCASGQTGGETQYFGPGTRLLVL.

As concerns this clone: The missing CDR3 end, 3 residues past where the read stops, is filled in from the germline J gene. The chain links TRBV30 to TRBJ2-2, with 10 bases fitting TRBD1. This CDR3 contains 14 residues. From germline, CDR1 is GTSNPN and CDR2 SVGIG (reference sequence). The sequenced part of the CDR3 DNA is TGTGCCTGGAGTCGGGACAGGGGAGGTGAAAAG. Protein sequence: CAWSRDRGGEK. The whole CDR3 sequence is CAWSRDRGGEKLFF.

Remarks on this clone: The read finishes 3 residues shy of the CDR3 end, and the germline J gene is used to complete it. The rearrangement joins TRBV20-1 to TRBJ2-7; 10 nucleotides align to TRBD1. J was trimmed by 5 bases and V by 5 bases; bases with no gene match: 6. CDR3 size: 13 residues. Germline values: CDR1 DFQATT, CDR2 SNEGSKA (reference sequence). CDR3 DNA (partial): TGCAGTGCTCCGACAGGGGGCGGCGACGAG. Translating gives CSAPTGGGDE. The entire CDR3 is CSAPTGGGDEQYF.

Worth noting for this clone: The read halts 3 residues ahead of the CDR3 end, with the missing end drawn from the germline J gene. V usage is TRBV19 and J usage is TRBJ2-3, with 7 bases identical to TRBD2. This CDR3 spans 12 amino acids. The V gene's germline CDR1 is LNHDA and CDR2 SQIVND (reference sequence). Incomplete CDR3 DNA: TGTGCCAGTAGTAGGGGGGGAGAGACG. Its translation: CASSRGGET. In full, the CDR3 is CASSRGGETQYF.

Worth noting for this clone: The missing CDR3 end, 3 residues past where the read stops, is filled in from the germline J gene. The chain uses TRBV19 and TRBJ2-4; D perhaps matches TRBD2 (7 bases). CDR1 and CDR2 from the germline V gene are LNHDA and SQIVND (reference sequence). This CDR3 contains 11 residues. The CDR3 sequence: CATGGGDGQYF. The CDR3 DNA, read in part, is TGTGCCACTGGAGGGGGGGATGGT.

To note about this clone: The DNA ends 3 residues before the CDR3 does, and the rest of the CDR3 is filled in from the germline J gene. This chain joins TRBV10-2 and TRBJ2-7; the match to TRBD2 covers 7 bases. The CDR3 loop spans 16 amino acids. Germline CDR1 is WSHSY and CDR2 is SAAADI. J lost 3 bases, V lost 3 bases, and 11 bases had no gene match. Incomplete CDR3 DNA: TGCGCCAGCAGTGACCCCAGACTAGCCCTCGACTACGAG. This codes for CASSDPRLALDYE. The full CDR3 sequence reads CASSDPRLALDYEQYF.